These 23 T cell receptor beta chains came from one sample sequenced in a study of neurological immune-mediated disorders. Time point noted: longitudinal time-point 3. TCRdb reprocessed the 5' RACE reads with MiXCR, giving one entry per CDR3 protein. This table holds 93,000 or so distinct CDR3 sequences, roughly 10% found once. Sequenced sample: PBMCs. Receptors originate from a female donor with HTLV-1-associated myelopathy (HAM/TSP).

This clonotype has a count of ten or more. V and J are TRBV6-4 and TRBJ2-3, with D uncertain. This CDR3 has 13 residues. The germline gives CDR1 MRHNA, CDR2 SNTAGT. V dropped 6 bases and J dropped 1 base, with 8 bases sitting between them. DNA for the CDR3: TGTGCCAGCAGCAGCGCGGGCACAGATACGCAGTATTTT. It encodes CASSSAGTDTQYF.

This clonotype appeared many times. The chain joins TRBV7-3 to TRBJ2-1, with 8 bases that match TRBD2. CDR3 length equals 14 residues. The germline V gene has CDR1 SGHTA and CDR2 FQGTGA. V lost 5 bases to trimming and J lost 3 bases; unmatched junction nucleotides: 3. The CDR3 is CASSPGTSYNEQFF. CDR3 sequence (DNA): TGTGCCAGCAGCCCGGGGACTAGCTACAATGAGCAGTTCTTC.

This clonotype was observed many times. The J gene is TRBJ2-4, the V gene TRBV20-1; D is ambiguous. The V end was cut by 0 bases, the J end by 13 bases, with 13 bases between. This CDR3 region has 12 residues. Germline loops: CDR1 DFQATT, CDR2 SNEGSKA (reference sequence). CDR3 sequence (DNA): TGCAGTGCTAGAGATCTAGGGCCTTCGCAGTACTTC. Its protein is CSARDLGPSQYF.

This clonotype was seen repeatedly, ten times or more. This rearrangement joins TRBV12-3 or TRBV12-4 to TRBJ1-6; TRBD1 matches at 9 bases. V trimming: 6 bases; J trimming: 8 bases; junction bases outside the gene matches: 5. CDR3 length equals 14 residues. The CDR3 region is CASRNDRGDSPLHF. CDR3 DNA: TGTGCCAGCAGGAATGACAGGGGGGATTCACCCCTCCACTTT.

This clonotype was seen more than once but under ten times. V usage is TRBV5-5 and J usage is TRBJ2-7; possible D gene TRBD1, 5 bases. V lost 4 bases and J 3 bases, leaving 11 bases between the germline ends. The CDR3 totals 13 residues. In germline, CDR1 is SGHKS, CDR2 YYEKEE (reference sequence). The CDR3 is CASSLRTCYEQYF. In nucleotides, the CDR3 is TGTGCCAGCAGCCTCAGGACATGCTACGAGCAGTACTTC. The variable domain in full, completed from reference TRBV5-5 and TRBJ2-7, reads DAGVTQSPTHLIKTRGQQVTLRCSPISGHKSVSWYQQVLGQGPQFIFQYYEKEERGRGNFPDRFSARQFPNYSSELNVNALLLGDSALYLCASSLRTCYEQYFGPGTRLTVT.

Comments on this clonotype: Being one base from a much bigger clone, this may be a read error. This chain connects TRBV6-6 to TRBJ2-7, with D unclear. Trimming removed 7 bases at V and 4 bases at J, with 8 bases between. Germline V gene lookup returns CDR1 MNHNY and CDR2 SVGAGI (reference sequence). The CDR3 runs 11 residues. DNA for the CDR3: TGTGCCAGCATTGACGGTTACGAGCAGTACTTC. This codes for CASIDGYEQYF.

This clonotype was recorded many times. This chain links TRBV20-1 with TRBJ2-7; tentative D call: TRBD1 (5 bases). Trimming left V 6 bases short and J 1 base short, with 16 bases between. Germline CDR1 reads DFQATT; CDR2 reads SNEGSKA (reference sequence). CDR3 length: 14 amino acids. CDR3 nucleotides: TGCAGTGCATCTCAGGGTATACCTTCCTACGAGCAGTACTTC. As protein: CSASQGIPSYEQYF.

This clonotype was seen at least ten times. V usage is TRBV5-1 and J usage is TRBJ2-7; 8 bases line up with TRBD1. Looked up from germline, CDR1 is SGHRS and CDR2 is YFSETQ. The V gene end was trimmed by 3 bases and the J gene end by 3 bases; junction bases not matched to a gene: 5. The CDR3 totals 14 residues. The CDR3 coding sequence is TGCGCCAGCAGCTCTCTCGGACAGGGCTACGAGCAGTACTTC. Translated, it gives CASSSLGQGYEQYF.

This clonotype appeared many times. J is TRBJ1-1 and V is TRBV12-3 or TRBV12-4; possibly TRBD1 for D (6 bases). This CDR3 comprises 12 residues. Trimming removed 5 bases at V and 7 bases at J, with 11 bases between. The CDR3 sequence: CASSPDSYEAFF. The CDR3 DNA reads TGTGCCAGCAGTCCGGACAGCTATGAAGCTTTCTTT.

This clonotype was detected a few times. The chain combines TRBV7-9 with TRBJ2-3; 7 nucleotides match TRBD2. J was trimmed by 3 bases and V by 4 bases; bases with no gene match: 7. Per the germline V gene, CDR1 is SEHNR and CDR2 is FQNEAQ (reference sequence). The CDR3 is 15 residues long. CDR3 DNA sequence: TGTGCCAGCAGCTCCCTATCTAGCGGAACAGATACGCAGTATTTT. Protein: CASSSLSSGTDTQYF.

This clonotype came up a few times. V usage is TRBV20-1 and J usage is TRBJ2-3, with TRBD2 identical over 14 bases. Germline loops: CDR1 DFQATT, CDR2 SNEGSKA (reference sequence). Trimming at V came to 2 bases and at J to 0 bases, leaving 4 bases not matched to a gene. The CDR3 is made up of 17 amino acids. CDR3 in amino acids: CSARRLAGGPSTDTQYF. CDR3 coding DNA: TGCAGTGCTAGACGACTAGCGGGGGGGCCCAGCACAGATACGCAGTATTTT.

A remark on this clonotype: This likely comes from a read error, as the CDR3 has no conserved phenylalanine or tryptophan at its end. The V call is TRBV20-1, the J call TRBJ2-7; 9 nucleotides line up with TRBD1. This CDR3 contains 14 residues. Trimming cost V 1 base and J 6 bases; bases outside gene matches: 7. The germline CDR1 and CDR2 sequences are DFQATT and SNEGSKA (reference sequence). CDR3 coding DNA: TGCAGTGCTAGAGCGGACAGGGGATTCGGCGAGCAGTACTTA. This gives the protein CSARADRGFGEQYL.

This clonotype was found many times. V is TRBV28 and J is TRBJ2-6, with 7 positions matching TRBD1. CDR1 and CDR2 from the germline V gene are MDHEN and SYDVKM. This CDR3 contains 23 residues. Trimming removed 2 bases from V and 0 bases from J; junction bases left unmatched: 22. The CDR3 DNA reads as TGTGCCAGCAGTTTAGGGGTTGAGTTCCGGGTTGGACAGGTTCTCTCTGGGGCCAACGTCCTGACTTTC. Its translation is CASSLGVEFRVGQVLSGANVLTF. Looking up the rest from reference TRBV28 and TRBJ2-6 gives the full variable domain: DVKVTQSSRYLVKRTGEKVFLECVQDMDHENMFWYRQDPGLGLRLIYFSYDVKMKEKGDIPEGYSVSREKKERFSLILESASTNQTSMYLCASSLGVEFRVGQVLSGANVLTFGAGSRLTVL.

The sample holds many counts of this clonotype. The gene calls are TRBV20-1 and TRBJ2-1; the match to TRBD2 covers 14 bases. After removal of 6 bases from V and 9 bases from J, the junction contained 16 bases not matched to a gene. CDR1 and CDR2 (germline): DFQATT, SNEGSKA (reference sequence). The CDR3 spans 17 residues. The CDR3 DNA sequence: TGCAGTGCCCTGGCCCCGACTAGCGGGGGGGTTGTAGGTGAGCAGTTCTTC. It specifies CSALAPTSGGVVGEQFF.

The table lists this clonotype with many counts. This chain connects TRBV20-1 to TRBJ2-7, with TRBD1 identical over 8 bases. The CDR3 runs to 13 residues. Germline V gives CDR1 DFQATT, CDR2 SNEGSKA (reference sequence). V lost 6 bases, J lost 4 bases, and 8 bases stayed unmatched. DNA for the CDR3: TGCAGTGCGGGCGGACAGGGAACGTACGAGCAGTACTTC. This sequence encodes CSAGGQGTYEQYF.

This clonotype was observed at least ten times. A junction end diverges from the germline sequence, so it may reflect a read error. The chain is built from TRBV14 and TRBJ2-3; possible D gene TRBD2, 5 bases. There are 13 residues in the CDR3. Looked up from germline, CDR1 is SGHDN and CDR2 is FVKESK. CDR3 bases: TGTGCCAGCAGCCACCATCGGCAGGAGGCAGTGAATTTT. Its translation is CASSHHRQEAVNF. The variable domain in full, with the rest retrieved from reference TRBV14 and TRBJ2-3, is EAGVTQFPSHSVIEKGQTVTLRCDPISGHDNLYWYRRVMGKEIKFLLHFVKESKQDESGMPNNRFLAERTGGTYSTLKVQPAELEDSGVYFCASSHHRQEAVNFGPGTRLTVL.

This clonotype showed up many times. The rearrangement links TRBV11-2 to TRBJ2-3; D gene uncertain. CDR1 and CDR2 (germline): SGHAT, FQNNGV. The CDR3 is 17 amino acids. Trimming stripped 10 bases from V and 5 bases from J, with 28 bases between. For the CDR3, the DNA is TGTGCCAACATTCTACATTTCACAGATCCAATTAAAGATACGCAGTATTTT. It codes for CANILHFTDPIKDTQYF.

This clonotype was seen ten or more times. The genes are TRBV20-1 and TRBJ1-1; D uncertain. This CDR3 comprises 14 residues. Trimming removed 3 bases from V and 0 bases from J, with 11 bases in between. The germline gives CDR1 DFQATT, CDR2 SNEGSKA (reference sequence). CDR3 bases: TGCAGTGCTAGTGGGCCACCGATGAACACTGAAGCTTTCTTT. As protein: CSASGPPMNTEAFF.

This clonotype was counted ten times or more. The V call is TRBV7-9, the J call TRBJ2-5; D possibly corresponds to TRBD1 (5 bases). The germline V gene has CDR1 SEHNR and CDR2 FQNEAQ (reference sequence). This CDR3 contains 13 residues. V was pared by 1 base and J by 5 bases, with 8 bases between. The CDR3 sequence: CASSLVGLETQYF. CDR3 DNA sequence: TGTGCCAGCAGCTTAGTGGGGCTGGAGACCCAGTACTTC.

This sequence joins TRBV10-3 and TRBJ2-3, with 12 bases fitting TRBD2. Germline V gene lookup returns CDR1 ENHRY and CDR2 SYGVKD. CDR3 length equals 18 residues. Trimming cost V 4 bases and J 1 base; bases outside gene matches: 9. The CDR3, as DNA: TGTGCCATCAGTGCCGCTAGCGGGGGGGTAGCTGGCACAGATACGCAGTATTTT. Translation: CAISAASGGVAGTDTQYF.

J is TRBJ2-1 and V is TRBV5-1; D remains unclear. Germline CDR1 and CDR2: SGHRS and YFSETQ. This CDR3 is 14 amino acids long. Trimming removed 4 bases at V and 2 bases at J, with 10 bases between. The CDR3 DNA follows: TGCGCCAGCAGCAATCCGGCAACCTACAATGAGCAGTTCTTC. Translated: CASSNPATYNEQFF.

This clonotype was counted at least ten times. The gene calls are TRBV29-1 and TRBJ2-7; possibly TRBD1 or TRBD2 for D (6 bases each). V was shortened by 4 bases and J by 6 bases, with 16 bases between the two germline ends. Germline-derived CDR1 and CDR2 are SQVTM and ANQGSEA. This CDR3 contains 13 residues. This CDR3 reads CSVAQARGAEQYF. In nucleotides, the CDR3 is TGCAGCGTTGCCCAGGCAAGGGGGGCCGAGCAGTACTTC.

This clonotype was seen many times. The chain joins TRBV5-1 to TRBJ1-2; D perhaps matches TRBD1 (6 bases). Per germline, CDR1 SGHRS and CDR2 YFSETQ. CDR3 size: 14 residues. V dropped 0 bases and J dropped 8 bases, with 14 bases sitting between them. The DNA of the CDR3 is TGCGCCAGCAGCTTGGTTCCAGGGGAGGAAGGCTACACCTTC. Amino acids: CASSLVPGEEGYTF.